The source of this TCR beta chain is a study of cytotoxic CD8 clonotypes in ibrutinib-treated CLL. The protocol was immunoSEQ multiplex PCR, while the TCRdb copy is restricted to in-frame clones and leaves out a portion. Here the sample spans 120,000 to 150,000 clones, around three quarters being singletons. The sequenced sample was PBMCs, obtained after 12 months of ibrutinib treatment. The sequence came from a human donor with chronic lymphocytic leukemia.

CDR3 in amino acids: CAWSVWRGEQYF. The DNA of the CDR3 is TGTGCCTGGAGTGTATGGAGGGGCGAGCAGTACTTC. This chain connects TRBV30 to TRBJ2-7; possibly TRBD2 for D (6 bases). Per germline, CDR1 GTSNPN and CDR2 SVGIG (reference sequence). V was pared by 0 bases and J by 6 bases, with 9 bases between. This CDR3 region has 12 residues.